This entry lists 5 T cell receptor beta chains sequenced from one sample in a study of CD8 T cells in Susac syndrome. RNA, at about 0.45 to 1 ug, was reverse transcribed with random hexamers. In TCRdb, the immunoSEQ multiplex PCR reads were re-called with MiXCR into one record per CDR3 protein. In the table there are fewer than 200,000 distinct CDR3 sequences, approximately 93% of which are singletons. The sequencing sample was made of CD4+ T cells from PBMCs. These receptors were taken from a human donor in good health.

Only one count was recorded for this clonotype. The chain joins TRBV9 to TRBJ2-1, with TRBD2 identical over 8 bases. Germline V CDR1 and CDR2: SGDLS, YYNGEE. This CDR3 is built from 15 residues. V lost 3 bases and J lost 6; bases outside the gene matches: 8. Written as DNA, the CDR3 is TGTGCCAGCAGCGCCCAGGGACTAGTATCCAATGAGCAGTTCTTC. Protein: CASSAQGLVSNEQFF.

The chain has TRBV27 and TRBJ1-5; D is perhaps TRBD1 (6 bases). The V end lost 7 bases, the J end lost 2 bases, and 12 bases lay between the germline ends. CDR1 and CDR2 (germline): MNHEY, SMNVEV (reference sequence). The CDR3 has 14 residues. For the CDR3, the DNA is TGTGCCAGCACAAAGGGGGGTGGCAATCAGCCCCAGCATTTT. Its translation: CASTKGGGNQPQHF.

The chain links TRBV6-2 or TRBV6-3 to TRBJ2-2; tentative D call: TRBD1 (6 bases). V shed 6 bases and J shed 5 bases, with 13 bases lying between them. CDR3 length: 14 residues. Per the germline V gene, CDR1 is MNHEY and CDR2 is SVGEGT. The CDR3 sequence is CASRWTVWTGELFF. The CDR3, as DNA: TGTGCCAGCAGATGGACAGTGTGGACCGGGGAGCTGTTTTTT.

The V gene is TRBV18, the J gene TRBJ2-1, with TRBD2 matching over 8 bases. V shed 0 bases and J 5 bases; nucleotides not matched to a gene: 3. Germline CDR1 is KGHSH and CDR2 is LQKENI. The CDR3 runs to 15 residues. The DNA for the CDR3 is TGTGCCAGCTCACCACCTGCGGGGGGACACAATGAGCAGTTCTTC. Translated: CASSPPAGGHNEQFF.

The V gene is TRBV7-6, the J gene TRBJ1-1, with a weak D call TRBD1 (5 bases). Germline V lookup: CDR1 SGHVS, CDR2 FNYEAQ. This CDR3 spans 16 amino acids. V lost 1 base to trimming and J lost 0 bases, with 12 bases between them. Here the CDR3 DNA reads TGTGCCAGCAGCTTAGGGGGTCAGGGCATGAACACTGAAGCTTTCTTT. It translates to CASSLGGQGMNTEAFF.